This T cell receptor (beta chain) emerged from a study of Tregs in tolerant kidney transplant recipients. Sequencing used immunoSEQ multiplex PCR; TCRdb keeps in-frame clones, though not all of them. Among more than 90,000 clones listed, approximately 90% were seen once. V was cut by 0 bases and J by 5 bases, with 7 bases left in between. There are 13 residues in the CDR3. Germline V gene data show CDR1 as MNHEY and CDR2 as SVGAGI. A note on this clone: The same CDR3 also results from other DNA sequences found in this sample.

This receptor was taken from a human donor in good health. The V call is TRBV6-5, the J call TRBJ1-2, with TRBD1 as a possible D gene (6 bases). The sequenced sample consisted of CD4+ T cells from blood. The CDR3 spells CASSYSQGYGYTF. As DNA, the CDR3 is TGTGCCAGCAGTTACTCTCAGGGGTATGGCTACACCTTC.